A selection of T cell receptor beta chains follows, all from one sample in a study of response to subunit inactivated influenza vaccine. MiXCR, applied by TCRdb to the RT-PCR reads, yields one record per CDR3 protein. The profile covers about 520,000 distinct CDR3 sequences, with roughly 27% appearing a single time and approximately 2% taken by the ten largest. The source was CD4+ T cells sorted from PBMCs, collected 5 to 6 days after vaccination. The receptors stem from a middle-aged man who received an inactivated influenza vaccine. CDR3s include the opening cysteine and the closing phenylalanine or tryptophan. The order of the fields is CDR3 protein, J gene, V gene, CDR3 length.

CDR3: CASSLAGTGGLEQYF
J: TRBJ2-7
V: TRBV5-1
length: 15

CDR3: CASSASGTSASNTGELFF
J: TRBJ2-2
V: TRBV9
length: 18

CDR3: CASSDNEQFF
J: TRBJ2-1
V: TRBV2
length: 10

CDR3: CASSVASGATDTQYF
J: TRBJ2-3
V: TRBV9
length: 15

CDR3: CASSLVGTTNTGELFF
J: TRBJ2-2
V: TRBV7-6
length: 16

CDR3: CASSYSGLGASKNIQYF
J: TRBJ2-4
V: TRBV6-5
length: 17

CDR3: CSAIDRVNQPQHF
J: TRBJ1-5
V: TRBV20-1
length: 13

CDR3: CASSPEGRMVEAFF
J: TRBJ1-1
V: TRBV27
length: 14

CDR3: CSAPGQLTDTQYF
J: TRBJ2-3
V: TRBV20-1
length: 13

CDR3: CASSLRSSGRGTDTQYF
J: TRBJ2-3
V: TRBV7-2
length: 17

CDR3: CASSGGQGPYEQYF
J: TRBJ2-7
V: TRBV5-1
length: 14

CDR3: CASSRVWDRGGTEAFF
J: TRBJ1-1
V: TRBV2
length: 16

CDR3: CASSLGPHSGANVLTF
J: TRBJ2-6
V: TRBV11-2
length: 16

CDR3: CASSLIRGQRHTYEQYF
J: TRBJ2-7
V: TRBV27
length: 17

CDR3: CASSDLTGINQPQHF
J: TRBJ1-5
V: TRBV7-2
length: 15

CDR3: CASSDRYNEQFF
J: TRBJ2-1
V: TRBV5-1
length: 12

CDR3: CSADGLAGGRGQETQYF
J: TRBJ2-5
V: TRBV20-1
length: 17

CDR3: CASSAAGSEKLFF
J: TRBJ1-4
V: TRBV25-1
length: 13

CDR3: CASSPDRGRSEKLFF
J: TRBJ1-4
V: TRBV5-1
length: 15

CDR3: CASSSDRRPLHF
J: TRBJ1-6
V: TRBV7-2
length: 12